This T cell receptor (beta chain) was obtained from a study of vaccination effects on CD4 cells after COVID-19. The study's findings and limits: The study had few convalescent patients and no early post-infection timepoints. Long after vaccination, the clones induced by infection and by vaccine shrank markedly in size.

TCRdb's table, derived via immunoSEQ multiplex PCR, lists solely in-frame clones and lacks some. The data contain about 34,000 clones, 73% of them singletons. This clone was found a few times. Its target is not known. From germline, CDR1 is SGDLS and CDR2 YYNGEE. Losses at the gene ends were 3 bases for V and 0 bases for J; bases not matched to a gene: 2. The CDR3 sequence is 15 residues long. In the ViraFEST assay, antigen-specific CD4+ clonotypes were identified by expansion after peptide-pool stimulation. Scientists isolated CD4+ T cells after an approximately ten-day culture period ended. Nucleocapsid antibodies were negative in the vaccine recipients, who had never had SARS-CoV-2 infection. Every well housed around 2.1 million PBMC, which grew in culture alongside roughly 10 IU/ml IL-2 and about 10 ug/ml peptides.

This receptor was obtained from a human donor who received a COVID-19 vaccine. The chain joins TRBV9 to TRBJ2-1; 8 bases fit TRBD1. Here the sequenced sample was CD4+ T cells from PBMCs cultured with HCoV-OC43 spike peptides, taken before COVID-19 vaccination. Subset in this sample: HCoV-OC43 spike overlapping peptide pool stimulation. The DNA for the CDR3 is TGTGCCAGCAGCGCCGGGACAGGCTCCTACAATGAGCAGTTCTTC. Protein: CASSAGTGSYNEQFF.